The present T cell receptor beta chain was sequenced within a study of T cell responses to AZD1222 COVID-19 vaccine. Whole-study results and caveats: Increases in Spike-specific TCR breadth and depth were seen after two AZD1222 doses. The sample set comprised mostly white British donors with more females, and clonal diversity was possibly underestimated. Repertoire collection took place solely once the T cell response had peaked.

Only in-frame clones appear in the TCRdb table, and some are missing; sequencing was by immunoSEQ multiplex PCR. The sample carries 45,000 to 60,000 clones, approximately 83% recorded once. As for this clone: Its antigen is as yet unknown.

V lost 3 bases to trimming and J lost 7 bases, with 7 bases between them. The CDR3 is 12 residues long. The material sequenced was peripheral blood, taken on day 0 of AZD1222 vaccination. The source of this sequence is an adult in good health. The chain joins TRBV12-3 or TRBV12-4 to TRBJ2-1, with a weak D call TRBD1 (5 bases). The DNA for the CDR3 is TGTGCCAGCAGTTTGGGGCGGAATGAGCAGTTCTTC. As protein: CASSLGRNEQFF.